This T cell receptor (beta chain) was found in a study of blood T cell repertoires in COVID-19. Study as a whole: Specimens from acute and convalescent COVID-19 originated in the United States, Italy and Spain. T cells, B-cell-depleted T cells, or PBMCs provided the cDNA or gDNA that served as material.

Only in-frame clones appear in the TCRdb table, and some are missing; sequencing was by immunoSEQ multiplex PCR. Of more than 400,000 clones listed, approximately 83% are singletons. V dropped 8 bases and J dropped 0 bases, with 10 bases sitting between them. Germline CDR1 is SNHLY and CDR2 is FYNNEI. This CDR3 spans 13 amino acids. This TCR came from a human donor in a cohort sampled during active COVID-19. The chain is built from TRBV2 and TRBJ2-5, with D hard to call. Sequenced sample: peripheral blood. Here the CDR3 reads CASQKRNQETQYF. The CDR3 DNA is TGTGCCAGCCAGAAACGTAACCAAGAGACCCAGTACTTC.